This T cell receptor (beta chain) was documented in a study of blood T cell repertoires in COVID-19. In the study overall: Both acute and convalescent COVID-19 samples were obtained from the United States, Italy and Spain. PBMCs, B-cell-depleted T cells, or T cells provided the cDNA or gDNA that made up the material.

Authors' analysis steps: Estimation of nucleated cell counts relied on the amplification of reference gene primers. Sequenced by immunoSEQ multiplex PCR; TCRdb stores in-frame clones only, minus some. Clone size and the V and J calls come from that table; the DNA yielded D and trimming. Of about 330,000 clones in the sample, roughly 85% were seen once. CDR1 and CDR2 from the germline V gene are SGHTA and FQGNSA. V shed 5 bases, J shed 5 bases, and the junction held 7 bases outside the gene matches. The CDR3 totals 14 residues. This clonotype originated in a human donor in a cohort sampled during active COVID-19. The chain recombines TRBV7-2 with TRBJ2-5; 8 nucleotides line up with TRBD1. Sample: peripheral blood. CDR3 loop: CASSPWTGMETQYF. In nucleotides, the CDR3 is TGTGCCAGCAGCCCCTGGACAGGGATGGAGACCCAGTACTTC.